This is a list of T cell receptor beta chains from one sample in a study of blood T cell repertoires in COVID-19. Clones were read by immunoSEQ multiplex PCR, and TCRdb kept only the in-frame ones, dropping some. This table holds tens of thousands of clones, 90% found once. Sequenced sample: peripheral blood. These TCRs come from a man in his fifties or sixties with COVID-19, enrolled during active disease. The CDR3 runs from the conserved cysteine through the conserved F or W. Fields, in order: D gene, J gene, clone size, V gene, CDR3 DNA, CDR3 protein. A D gene is named only where the DNA matches it firmly. Some rows have no size entry. The others give once, few or many, or a class for an expanded clone.

.	TRBJ1-1	.	TRBV5-1	TGCGCCAGCAGCTTTGAGCCAACAGGGTACACTGAAGCTTTCTTT	CASSFEPTGYTEAFF
TRBD2	TRBJ2-1	.	TRBV10-3	TGTGCCATCAGTGAGTCGGGACTAGGATATGAGCAGTTCTTC	CAISESGLGYEQFF
.	TRBJ2-4	.	TRBV24-1	TGTGCCACCAGTGACAGGGGTGACATTCAGTACTTC	CATSDRGDIQYF
.	TRBJ1-1	.	TRBV19	TGTGCCAGTAGTCAGGGGTGGTACACTGAAGCTTTCTTT	CASSQGWYTEAFF
.	TRBJ2-7	.	TRBV4-3	TGCGCCAGCAGCCAAGATCGAAGGAGCTACGAGCAGTACTTC	CASSQDRRSYEQYF
TRBD1	TRBJ1-1	.	TRBV14	TGTGCCAGCAGCGAGGGGGCGAAGACTGAAGCTTTCTTT	CASSEGAKTEAFF
TRBD1	TRBJ2-5	.	TRBV7-2	TGTGCCAGCAGCTCGCAGACAGGGTACGAGACCCAGTACTTC	CASSSQTGYETQYF
.	TRBJ2-5	.	TRBV5-1	TGCGCCAGCAGCTTGGTGGGAGAGGGGACCCAGTACTTC	CASSLVGEGTQYF
TRBD2	TRBJ2-1	.	TRBV2	TGTGCCACTGCCGGGACTAGTTTTTCCAATGAGCAGTTCTTC	CATAGTSFSNEQFF
.	TRBJ2-1	.	TRBV7-3	TGTGCCAGCAGTCAAGAGATTTCTCCCTACAATGAGCAGTTCTTC	CASSQEISPYNEQFF
TRBD1	TRBJ2-5	.	TRBV12-3/TRBV12-4	TGTGCCAGCAGTTTTAACAGGGGAGAGACCCAGTACTTC	CASSFNRGETQYF
.	TRBJ1-2	.	TRBV2	TGTGCCAGCAGTGAAGCGCGGATCTATGGCTACACCTTC	CASSEARIYGYTF
.	TRBJ2-1	.	TRBV11-2	TGTGCCAGCAGCTTGGGTAGCGGAGTCTACAATGAGCAGTTCTTC	CASSLGSGVYNEQFF
TRBD1	TRBJ1-5	.	TRBV19	TGTGCCAGTAGCGGGACAGGGGGGGCCGGTCAGCCCCAGCATTTT	CASSGTGGAGQPQHF
.	TRBJ1-1	.	TRBV6-5	TGTGCCAGCAGTCCGGGCCAGGGAATAGACGCTTTCTTT	CASSPGQGIDAFF
TRBD1	TRBJ2-7	.	TRBV28	TGTGCCAGCAGTTTACCGGGACAGGTTGGGTACGAGCAGTACTTC	CASSLPGQVGYEQYF
TRBD1	TRBJ2-3	.	TRBV5-1	TGCGCCAGCAGCTTGGGGACAGGCCAAACAGATACGCAGTATTTT	CASSLGTGQTDTQYF
.	TRBJ2-1	once	TRBV29-1	TGCAGCGTGGAGGGCGACAAGGAGATTTTAGGCAATGAGCAGTTCTTC	CSVEGDKEILGNEQFF
TRBD1	TRBJ1-3	.	TRBV30	TGTGCCTGGAGCCTGACAGGGGGCGCGTCTGGAAACACCATATATTTT	CAWSLTGGASGNTIYF
TRBD2	TRBJ2-5	.	TRBV29-1	TGCAGCGTTGAAGAGGGGACTACACCAAAGCGAGAGACCCAGTACTTC	CSVEEGTTPKRETQYF
.	TRBJ1-5	.	TRBV2	TGTGCCAGCAGTGGATTGGGCAGGCTCAATAGCAATCAGCCCCAGCATTTT	CASSGLGRLNSNQPQHF
.	TRBJ2-7	once	TRBV29-1	TGCAGCGTTGCCAGGGATACCTACGAGCAGTACTTC	CSVARDTYEQYF
.	TRBJ2-6	.	TRBV18	TGTGCCAGCTCGTCCTTTACAGGAACCTCTGGGGCCAACGTCCTGACTTTC	CASSSFTGTSGANVLTF
.	TRBJ1-1	.	TRBV2	TGTGCCAGCAGAGGGAGGGTGAACACTGAAGCTTTCTTT	CASRGRVNTEAFF
.	TRBJ1-4	.	TRBV7-2	TGTGCCAGCAGCCTAGACCGAGCCACCAATGAAAAACTGTTTTTT	CASSLDRATNEKLFF
.	TRBJ2-2	.	TRBV18	TGTGCCAGCTCACCCAACTGGGACATTTCCGGCGGGGAGCTGTTTTTT	CASSPNWDISGGELFF
.	TRBJ2-2	.	TRBV5-1	TGCGCCAGCAGCTTAGGCCAGGGCGGTACCGGGGAGCTGTTTTTT	CASSLGQGGTGELFF
.	TRBJ2-1	.	TRBV18	TGTGCCAGCTCACCGGCTGGGGGACTAGTAGGGGGCGAGCAGTTCTTC	CASSPAGGLVGGEQFF
TRBD2	TRBJ2-3	.	TRBV12-5	TGTGCTAGTGGTCTCCTACTAGCGGGAGGGACAGATACGCAGTATTTT	CASGLLLAGGTDTQYF
TRBD2	TRBJ2-3	once	TRBV6-2/TRBV6-3	TGTGCCAGCAGTGCCACGACTAGCGGGCGCACAGATACGCAGTATTTT	CASSATTSGRTDTQYF
.	TRBJ1-1	once	TRBV19	TGTGCCAGTAGTGACAGGCTGAACACTGAAGCTTTCTTT	CASSDRLNTEAFF
.	TRBJ1-5	.	TRBV11-3	TGTGCCAGCAGCCCCCCGGGGGTCTATCAGCCCCAGCATTTT	CASSPPGVYQPQHF
TRBD2	TRBJ2-7	.	TRBV4-2	TGTGCCAGCAGCCAAGCGCCCTTTCGCGGGAGGAATTACGAGCAGTACTTC	CASSQAPFRGRNYEQYF
TRBD2	TRBJ2-4	few	TRBV7-8	TGTGCCAGCAGCTTAGCACTCCGACTAGCGGGAGTCAAAAACATTCAGTACTTC	CASSLALRLAGVKNIQYF
TRBD1	TRBJ1-1	.	TRBV12-5	TGTGCTAGTGGACGCAGGGGGTCTACTGAAGCTTTCTTT	CASGRRGSTEAFF
TRBD1	TRBJ1-2	.	TRBV7-9	TGTGCCAGCAGCCCCGGGACAGTGACTGGCTACACCTTC	CASSPGTVTGYTF